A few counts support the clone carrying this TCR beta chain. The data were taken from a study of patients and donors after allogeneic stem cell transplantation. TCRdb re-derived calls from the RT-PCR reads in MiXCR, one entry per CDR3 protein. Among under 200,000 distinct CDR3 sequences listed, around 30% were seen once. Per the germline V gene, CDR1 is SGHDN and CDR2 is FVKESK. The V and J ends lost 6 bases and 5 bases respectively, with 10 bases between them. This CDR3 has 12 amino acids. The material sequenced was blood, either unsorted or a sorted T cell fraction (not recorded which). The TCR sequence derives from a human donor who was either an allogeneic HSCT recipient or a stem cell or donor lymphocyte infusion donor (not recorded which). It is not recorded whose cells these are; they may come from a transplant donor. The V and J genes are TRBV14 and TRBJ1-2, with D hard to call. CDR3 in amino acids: CASSPDGYGYTF. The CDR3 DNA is TGTGCCAGCAGTCCCGACGGGTATGGCTACACCTTC.